These T cell receptor beta chains were read from a single sample in a study of blood T cell repertoires in COVID-19. The table came from immunoSEQ multiplex PCR; TCRdb's copy has only in-frame clones and leaves some out. The sample shows 150,000 to 200,000 clones, more than 85% of them seen only once. The specimen was PBMCs or T cells enriched from blood (not recorded which). The source of these receptors is a human donor with acute COVID-19. The donor label of this sample is uncertain. The CDR3 runs from the conserved cysteine through the conserved F or W. Each record gives: V gene, CDR3 protein.

v_call: TRBV7-8; cdr3_aa: CASSLRDRAIGELFF
v_call: TRBV19; cdr3_aa: CASSIGAPAGYGYTF
v_call: TRBV18; cdr3_aa: CASSGSGGNYEQYF
v_call: TRBV27; cdr3_aa: CASSPRDTRETQYF
v_call: TRBV30; cdr3_aa: CAWSHLVGDEQYF
v_call: TRBV5-1; cdr3_aa: CASSFLGTGGIYNEQFF
v_call: TRBV18; cdr3_aa: CASSRDRVNEKLFF
v_call: TRBV9; cdr3_aa: CASSGQGAWNTEAFF
v_call: TRBV30; cdr3_aa: CAWSVGGAGRETQYF
v_call: TRBV6-5; cdr3_aa: CASSLHRDGNTIYF
v_call: TRBV30; cdr3_aa: CACLAGPTTMTQFF
v_call: TRBV5-5; cdr3_aa: CASSLGTGRAGELFF
v_call: TRBV4-1; cdr3_aa: CASSQSRDNQPQHF
v_call: TRBV5-6; cdr3_aa: CASSLGWARGSNQPQHF
v_call: TRBV10-1; cdr3_aa: CASSARTFYGSDTQYF
v_call: TRBV23-1; cdr3_aa: CASSQSGAGELFF
v_call: TRBV18; cdr3_aa: CASSPGPGQSKNIQYF
v_call: TRBV5-4; cdr3_aa: CASSLGRAEAFF
v_call: TRBV10-3; cdr3_aa: CAISEIAESTGELFF
v_call: TRBV10-3; cdr3_aa: CAIRGLPRVTEAFF
v_call: TRBV30; cdr3_aa: CAWRRRGGLDTQYF
v_call: TRBV15; cdr3_aa: CATSRAKVAGSTDTQYF
v_call: TRBV4-3; cdr3_aa: CASSLGLAGENEQYF
v_call: TRBV27; cdr3_aa: CASSPLGTGMNEQFF
v_call: TRBV12-5; cdr3_aa: CASGLEGQRMLNYGYTF
v_call: TRBV20-1; cdr3_aa: CSASLLSGGASEYF
v_call: TRBV5-6; cdr3_aa: CASSLASVDTQYF
v_call: TRBV19; cdr3_aa: CASNRRMNTEAFF
v_call: TRBV19; cdr3_aa: CASSMTGNTEAFF
v_call: TRBV2; cdr3_aa: CASSQDRARGYGYTF
v_call: TRBV9; cdr3_aa: CASSVVGLAVNEQFF
v_call: TRBV7-2; cdr3_aa: CASSSVDRVGGYTF
v_call: TRBV3-1/TRBV3-2; cdr3_aa: CASSQDTSGGAGRRDTQYF
v_call: TRBV9; cdr3_aa: CASSVGPGGDDSYEQYF
v_call: TRBV11-3; cdr3_aa: CASSGGGPQQFF
v_call: TRBV2; cdr3_aa: CASSRGLQPQHF
v_call: TRBV2; cdr3_aa: CASMGHLGYGYTF
v_call: TRBV9; cdr3_aa: CASRPDRGTNYGYTF
v_call: TRBV7-8; cdr3_aa: CASSLSFSGGTTDTQYF
v_call: TRBV5-6; cdr3_aa: CASIKDRQETQYF
v_call: TRBV7-6; cdr3_aa: CASSLFRGAGTDTQYF
v_call: TRBV6-5; cdr3_aa: CASSSKQHGNEQFF
v_call: TRBV5-4; cdr3_aa: CASSLKVRGTNEQYF
v_call: TRBV20-1; cdr3_aa: CSARDAFGYTF
v_call: TRBV28; cdr3_aa: CASRPGGGGGTDTQYF
v_call: TRBV6-6; cdr3_aa: CASSYRGNEQFF